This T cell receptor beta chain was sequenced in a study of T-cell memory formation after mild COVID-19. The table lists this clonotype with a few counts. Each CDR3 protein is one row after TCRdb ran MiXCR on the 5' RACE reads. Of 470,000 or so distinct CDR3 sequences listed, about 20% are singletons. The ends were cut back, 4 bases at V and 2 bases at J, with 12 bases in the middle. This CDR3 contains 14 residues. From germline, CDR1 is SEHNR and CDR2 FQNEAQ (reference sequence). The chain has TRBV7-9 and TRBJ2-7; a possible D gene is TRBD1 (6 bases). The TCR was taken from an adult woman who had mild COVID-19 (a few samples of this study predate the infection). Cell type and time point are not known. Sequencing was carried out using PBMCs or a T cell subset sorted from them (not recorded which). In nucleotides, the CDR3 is TGTGCCAGCAGCTACCGGGACAAAGCCTACGAGCAGTACTTC. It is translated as CASSYRDKAYEQYF. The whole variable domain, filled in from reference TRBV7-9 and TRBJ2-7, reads DTGVSQNPRHKITKRGQNVTFRCDPISEHNRLYWYRQTLGQGPEFLTYFQNEAQLEKSRLLSDRFSAERPKGSFSTLEIQRTEQGDSAMYLCASSYRDKAYEQYFGPGTRLTVT.